These T cell receptor beta chains were read from a single sample in a study of cytomegalovirus exposure and HLA in healthy donors. Only in-frame clones appear in the TCRdb table, and some are missing; sequencing was by immunoSEQ multiplex PCR. The repertoire holds some 190,000 clones, about nine tenths seen once, with less than 9.5% in the top ten. Specimen: PBMCs. These receptors all stem from a man aged 25 to 45 in good health and CMV-seropositive. The CDR3 runs from the conserved cysteine through the conserved F or W. The D gene is left open where the match is weak. Only part of the rows carry a size: once, few, many, or a class if the clone is expanded.

V	D	size	J	CDR3	DNA
TRBV9	NA	NA	TRBJ2-7	CASSTGDFKREQYF	TGTGCCAGCTCTACTGGGGACTTTAAGAGAGAGCAGTACTTC
TRBV28	NA	NA	TRBJ1-1	CASSATADGATEAFF	TGTGCCAGCAGTGCGACAGCGGACGGGGCCACTGAAGCTTTCTTT
TRBV7-2	NA	NA	TRBJ1-5	CASSFTSGGSNQPQHF	TGTGCCAGCAGCTTTACATCAGGAGGCAGCAATCAGCCCCAGCATTTT
TRBV2	NA	NA	TRBJ2-5	CASRLNVQETQYF	TGTGCCAGCAGGTTGAACGTTCAAGAGACCCAGTACTTC
TRBV5-6	NA	NA	TRBJ2-7	CASSLAARGKDEQYF	TGTGCCAGCAGCTTGGCCGCCAGGGGCAAGGACGAGCAGTACTTC
TRBV4-1	TRBD2	once	TRBJ2-2	CASSQAASGGTGELFF	TGCGCCAGCAGCCAAGCGGCTAGCGGGGGCACCGGGGAGCTGTTTTTT
TRBV18	NA	NA	TRBJ2-7	CASSPPYRVDEQYF	TGTGCCAGCTCACCACCCTACAGGGTGGACGAGCAGTACTTC
TRBV7-3	NA	NA	TRBJ2-7	CASSPGESSYEQYF	TGTGCCAGCAGCCCGGGAGAATCGTCCTACGAGCAGTACTTC
TRBV7-3	NA	NA	TRBJ2-5	CASSHPGPWRQETQYF	TGTGCCAGCAGCCACCCCGGGCCCTGGCGTCAAGAGACCCAGTACTTC
TRBV7-2	TRBD1	NA	TRBJ1-5	CASSGRTGGNQPQHF	TGTGCCAGCAGCGGGAGGACAGGGGGCAATCAGCCCCAGCATTTT
TRBV29-1	NA	NA	TRBJ1-2	CSVAPTNYGYTF	TGCAGCGTGGCCCCAACCAACTATGGCTACACCTTC
TRBV6-5	NA	NA	TRBJ1-1	CASSYSVVPTEAFF	TGTGCCAGCAGTTACTCGGTAGTCCCCACTGAAGCTTTCTTT
TRBV5-1	TRBD1	NA	TRBJ2-5	CASSIGQGLIQETQYF	TGCGCCAGCAGTATCGGACAGGGACTTATCCAAGAGACCCAGTACTTC
TRBV7-6	NA	NA	TRBJ1-4	CASSLRVNEKLFF	TGTGCCAGCAGCTTACGGGTGAATGAAAAACTGTTTTTT
TRBV7-3	NA	once	TRBJ2-2	CASSLSGTGELFF	TGTGCCAGCAGCTTATCAGGGACCGGGGAGCTGTTTTTT
TRBV11-3	NA	NA	TRBJ2-3	CASSARALSRTDTQYF	TGTGCCAGCAGCGCCCGGGCTCTGAGCCGCACAGATACGCAGTATTTT
TRBV27	NA	NA	TRBJ2-5	CASSLSPEETQYF	TGTGCCAGCAGTTTATCGCCCGAAGAGACCCAGTACTTC
TRBV6-1	NA	NA	TRBJ2-5	CASMGWKDGKETQYF	TGTGCCAGCATGGGGTGGAAGGATGGCAAAGAGACCCAGTACTTC
TRBV13	NA	NA	TRBJ1-2	CASSRYSGNYGYTF	TGTGCCAGCAGTCGGTATTCAGGAAACTATGGCTACACCTTC
TRBV7-6	TRBD2	NA	TRBJ2-2	CASSPRLAGDHTGELFF	TGTGCCAGCAGCCCCCGCCTAGCGGGGGACCACACCGGGGAGCTGTTTTTT
TRBV11-2	NA	NA	TRBJ2-7	CASTRGYEQYF	TGTGCCAGCACGAGGGGTTACGAGCAGTACTTC
TRBV4-3	NA	once	TRBJ2-7	CASSQGITYEQYF	TGCGCCAGCAGCCAAGGCATTACTTACGAGCAGTACTTC
TRBV18	NA	NA	TRBJ1-5	CASSPAGTANQPQHF	TGTGCCAGCTCACCAGCCGGGACGGCGAATCAGCCCCAGCATTTT
TRBV5-1	TRBD2	NA	TRBJ2-7	CASSGRAGAAHEQYF	TGCGCCAGCAGCGGTCGAGCGGGAGCGGCCCACGAGCAGTACTTC
TRBV6-5	NA	NA	TRBJ2-7	CASRGGGEQYF	TGTGCCAGCCGGGGTGGGGGCGAGCAGTACTTC
TRBV19	NA	NA	TRBJ1-2	CASSVGGTGYTF	TGTGCCAGTAGTGTTGGGGGCACTGGCTACACCTTC
TRBV11-2	NA	NA	TRBJ2-2	CASSLPPVANTGELFF	TGTGCCAGCAGCTTACCCCCGGTGGCGAACACCGGGGAGCTGTTTTTT
TRBV18	NA	NA	TRBJ2-3	CASSQGPRVPDTQYF	TGTGCCAGCTCACAGGGCCCAAGGGTTCCAGATACGCAGTATTTT
TRBV6-5	NA	NA	TRBJ1-5	CASSYSMSVNQPQHF	TGTGCCAGCAGTTACTCGATGTCGGTCAATCAGCCCCAGCATTTT
TRBV4-3	TRBD1	NA	TRBJ1-6	CASSQGQGADNSPLHF	TGCGCCAGCAGCCAGGGACAGGGGGCGGATAATTCACCCCTCCACTTT
TRBV11-3	NA	NA	TRBJ2-5	CASSFGSVWGRGETQYF	TGTGCCAGCAGCTTCGGGTCGGTATGGGGGCGCGGGGAGACCCAGTACTTC
TRBV5-4	NA	once	TRBJ2-5	CASSAGGQGGETQYF	TGTGCCAGCAGCGCGGGGGGACAGGGAGGTGAGACCCAGTACTTC
TRBV7-8	TRBD2	NA	TRBJ2-5	CASSLGLAGETQYF	TGTGCCAGCAGCTTAGGACTAGCGGGGGAGACCCAGTACTTC
TRBV9	TRBD1	NA	TRBJ1-1	CASSPGGGYGTEAFF	TGTGCCAGCAGCCCAGGGGGGGGGTATGGCACTGAAGCTTTCTTT
TRBV29-1	NA	NA	TRBJ1-1	CSVAGGRMNTEAFF	TGCAGCGTTGCTGGGGGACGGATGAACACTGAAGCTTTCTTT
TRBV19	NA	NA	TRBJ2-1	CASSQNQREQFF	TGTGCCAGTAGCCAAAACCAGCGTGAGCAGTTCTTC
TRBV27	TRBD2	NA	TRBJ2-7	CASSFGGRLEQYF	TGTGCCAGCAGTTTTGGCGGGAGGCTCGAGCAGTACTTC
TRBV2	TRBD1	NA	TRBJ1-4	CASSPGQGVGIEKLFF	TGTGCCAGCAGCCCGGGACAGGGGGTTGGAATCGAAAAACTGTTTTTT
TRBV5-6	TRBD2	NA	TRBJ2-7	CASSWSGTSYEQYF	TGTGCCAGCAGCTGGAGCGGGACCTCTTACGAGCAGTACTTC
TRBV6-4	TRBD1	once	TRBJ1-1	CAREDRGNTEAFF	TGTGCCAGAGAGGACAGGGGGAACACTGAAGCTTTCTTT
TRBV9	TRBD1	NA	TRBJ2-3	CASSPRTGLSTDTQYF	TGTGCCAGCAGCCCCCGGACAGGCCTTAGCACAGATACGCAGTATTTT
TRBV7-9	TRBD1	NA	TRBJ2-7	CASSSGQGQGGYEQYF	TGTGCCAGCAGCTCCGGCCAGGGACAGGGGGGATACGAGCAGTACTTC
TRBV27	TRBD1	NA	TRBJ2-7	CASSLRGTASYEQYF	TGTGCCAGCAGTTTAAGGGGGACAGCGTCCTACGAGCAGTACTTC
TRBV15	TRBD2	NA	TRBJ2-3	CATSRLSGGDLTDTQYF	TGTGCCACCAGCAGATTATCGGGGGGGGACCTCACAGATACGCAGTATTTT
TRBV5-8	NA	NA	TRBJ1-5	CASSRGRARNQPQHF	TGTGCCAGCAGCCGGGGGCGGGCTCGAAATCAGCCCCAGCATTTT
TRBV4-1	TRBD1	NA	TRBJ1-2	CASSRQAPGQARVVYGYTF	TGCGCCAGCAGCCGACAAGCCCCGGGACAGGCCCGAGTAGTCTATGGCTACACCTTC
TRBV7-9	NA	NA	TRBJ2-7	CASSAYGRYEQYF	TGTGCCAGCAGCGCCTACGGCCGCTACGAGCAGTACTTC
TRBV28	NA	NA	TRBJ2-1	CASSRGGGDEQFF	TGTGCCAGCAGTCGGGGAGGGGGCGATGAGCAGTTCTTC
TRBV4-1	NA	NA	TRBJ2-2	CASSQALVVIGGTGELFF	TGCGCCAGCAGCCAAGCCCTTGTTGTCATTGGGGGCACCGGGGAGCTGTTTTTT
TRBV6-5	NA	NA	TRBJ1-5	CASSYGGRRDQPQHF	TGTGCCAGCAGTTACGGCGGCAGGAGGGATCAGCCCCAGCATTTT
TRBV4-3	NA	once	TRBJ2-2	CASSPLAGGRTGELFF	TGCGCCAGCAGCCCCTTGGCCGGGGGAAGGACCGGGGAGCTGTTTTTT
TRBV5-1	TRBD2	NA	TRBJ2-7	CASSSRAGVGDEQYF	TGCGCCAGCAGCTCCCGAGCGGGAGTCGGCGACGAGCAGTACTTC
TRBV9	TRBD1	NA	TRBJ2-5	CASSGTGAETQYF	TGTGCCAGCAGCGGGACAGGGGCAGAGACCCAGTACTTC
TRBV5-1	NA	NA	TRBJ2-3	CASSFIGSSTDTQYF	TGCGCCAGCAGCTTTATCGGGAGCAGCACAGATACGCAGTATTTT